Listed below are T cell receptor beta chains from one sample, sequenced in a study of blood T cells in healthy people across ages. TCRdb recomputed calls from the 5' RACE reads with MiXCR, one row per CDR3 protein. The repertoire holds 800,000 to 1,300,000 distinct CDR3 sequences, under 30% seen once, with approximately 0.75% in the top ten. These data were also reused for a study on T cells of mothers and their children.

Sequences were obtained from blood. The receptor set was obtained from a girl aged 2 to 10 in good health. The CDR3 runs from the conserved cysteine through the conserved F or W. D genes are given only for firm matches. Size values are once, few and many counts, or a class for expanded clones, and some rows have none.

clone_size	v_call	cdr3_length	j_call	d_call	cdr3_nt	cdr3_aa
few	TRBV20-1	14	TRBJ2-7	TRBD1	TGCAGTGTTCCTATCGGGACAGGGAATTACGAGCAGTACTTC	CSVPIGTGNYEQYF
many	TRBV5-1	15	TRBJ2-1	TRBD1	TGCGCCAGCAGCGGAACAGGGGGCTCGGGGTATGAGCAGTTCTTC	CASSGTGGSGYEQFF
few	TRBV7-8	15	TRBJ2-2	TRBD2	TGTGCCAGCAGAGGACTAGCGGGGGGTACCGGGGAGCTGTTTTTT	CASRGLAGGTGELFF
few	TRBV10-3	14	TRBJ2-3	-	TGTGCCATCAGCCAGGGGATGGGGACAGATACGCAGTATTTT	CAISQGMGTDTQYF
-	TRBV5-6	15	TRBJ2-1	TRBD1	TGTGCCAGCAGCTTGGAGGGACAGGTTTTGGTTGAGCAGTTCTTC	CASSLEGQVLVEQFF
few	TRBV20-1	14	TRBJ1-3	-	TGCAGTGCTAGTGGGGGGGAAGTTCTGAACACCATATATTTT	CSASGGEVLNTIYF
-	TRBV24-1	13	TRBJ2-3	-	TGTGCCACCATCGGGGCAGGCACAGATACGCAGTATTTT	CATIGAGTDTQYF
few	TRBV28	16	TRBJ1-6	TRBD1	TGTGCCAGCAGTTTCGGCTGGTTGCAGGGGGGAACACCCCTCCACTTT	CASSFGWLQGGTPLHF
-	TRBV27	14	TRBJ2-7	TRBD2	TGTGCCAGCAGTCACAGCGGGAGCGACCACGAGCAGTACTTC	CASSHSGSDHEQYF
-	TRBV28	13	TRBJ2-7	-	TGTGCCAGCTCTAGGATGATTTCCTACGAGCAGTACTTC	CASSRMISYEQYF
few	TRBV6-2/TRBV6-3	17	TRBJ1-4	TRBD1	TGTGCCAGCGCCCTATGGGGCTTGACAGGGGACGGTGAAAAACTGTTTTTT	CASALWGLTGDGEKLFF
few	TRBV12-3/TRBV12-4	15	TRBJ1-6	-	TGTGCCAGCAGTTTGCATCTCGGCACTAATTCACCCCTCCACTTT	CASSLHLGTNSPLHF
-	TRBV10-2	15	TRBJ1-6	-	TGCGCCAGCAGTGCAGGGCCGGCAGATAATTCACCCCTCCACTTT	CASSAGPADNSPLHF
-	TRBV5-1	14	TRBJ2-1	-	TGCGCCAGCAGCCTGGACCACCCCCTAGGCGAGCAGTTCTTC	CASSLDHPLGEQFF
-	TRBV20-1	10	TRBJ2-1	-	TGCAGTGCTAGTGGCCATGAGCAGTTCTTC	CSASGHEQFF
-	TRBV29-1	15	TRBJ2-1	-	TGCAGCGTTGTTTTTACGGCCCACGACCTAAATGAGCAGTTCTTC	CSVVFTAHDLNEQFF
once	TRBV6-5	13	TRBJ1-3	-	TGTGCCAGCAGTTCATCCAGGGGAAACACCATATATTTT	CASSSSRGNTIYF
few	TRBV7-9	11	TRBJ1-5	-	TGTGCCAGCAAGAGGAATCAGCCCCGGCATTTT	CASKRNQPRHF
-	TRBV27	13	TRBJ2-7	TRBD1	TGTGCCAGCAGTAACACAGGGGGGTACGAGCAGTACTTC	CASSNTGGYEQYF
-	TRBV5-1	15	TRBJ2-1	-	TGCGCCAGCAGCTTGGGCAATACAGGTGGGCCTGAGCAGTTCTTC	CASSLGNTGGPEQFF
-	TRBV6-6	18	TRBJ1-2	-	TGTGCCAGCAGCCATTCAGTTACGGTATCGGGGATCAGCATTGGCTACACCTTC	CASSHSVTVSGISIGYTF
few	TRBV7-3	15	TRBJ1-1	-	TGTGCCAGCAGCCCAAGACCATCGATGAACACTGAAGCTTTCTTT	CASSPRPSMNTEAFF
-	TRBV2	14	TRBJ2-5	TRBD2	TGTGCCAGCGATAGAGCGGGGAACCAAGAGACCCAGTACTTC	CASDRAGNQETQYF
few	TRBV4-2	14	TRBJ1-1	-	TGTGCCAGCAGCCAAGGGACACAGAACACTGAAGCTTTCTTT	CASSQGTQNTEAFF
few	TRBV20-1	14	TRBJ2-3	-	TGCAGTGCTAGAGCGCGGGCGACCACAGATACGCAGTATTTT	CSARARATTDTQYF
-	TRBV20-1	13	TRBJ2-7	TRBD1	TGCAGTGCTGAGGGGGCTGACGCCTACGAGCAGTACTTC	CSAEGADAYEQYF
-	TRBV29-1	14	TRBJ2-1	-	TGCAGCGGCGGAAGACTCCCGGCCTACAATGAGCAGTCCTTC	CSGGRLPAYNEQSF
-	TRBV13	17	TRBJ2-5	TRBD2	TGTGCCAGCAGCTTGTCTAGCGGGAGTACCCAAAGAGGGACCCAGTACTTC	CASSLSSGSTQRGTQYF
few	TRBV29-1	16	TRBJ2-5	TRBD2	TGCAGCGCTGGGGGGACTAGCGGCCCGAGATGGGAGACCCAGTACTTC	CSAGGTSGPRWETQYF
few	TRBV29-1	12	TRBJ2-7	-	TGCAGCGTTGGGGGGAACTACTACGAGCAGTACTTC	CSVGGNYYEQYF
-	TRBV13	14	TRBJ1-1	-	TGTGCCAGCAGCGGTCAGGGCGGTCACACTGAAGCTTTCTTT	CASSGQGGHTEAFF